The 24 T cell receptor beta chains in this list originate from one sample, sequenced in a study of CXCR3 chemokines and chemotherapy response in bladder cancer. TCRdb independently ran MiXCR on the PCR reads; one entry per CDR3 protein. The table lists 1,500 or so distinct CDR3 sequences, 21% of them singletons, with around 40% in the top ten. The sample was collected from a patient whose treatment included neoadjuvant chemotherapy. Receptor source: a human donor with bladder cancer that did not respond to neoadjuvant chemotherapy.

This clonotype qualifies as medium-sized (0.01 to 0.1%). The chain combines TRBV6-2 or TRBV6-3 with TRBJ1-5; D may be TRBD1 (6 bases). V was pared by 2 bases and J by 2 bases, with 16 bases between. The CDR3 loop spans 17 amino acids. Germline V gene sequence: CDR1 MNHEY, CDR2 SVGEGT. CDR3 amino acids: CASSYREGGIGNQPQHF. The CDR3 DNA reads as TGTGCCAGCAGTTACAGGGAAGGGGGTATCGGCAATCAGCCCCAGCATTTT.

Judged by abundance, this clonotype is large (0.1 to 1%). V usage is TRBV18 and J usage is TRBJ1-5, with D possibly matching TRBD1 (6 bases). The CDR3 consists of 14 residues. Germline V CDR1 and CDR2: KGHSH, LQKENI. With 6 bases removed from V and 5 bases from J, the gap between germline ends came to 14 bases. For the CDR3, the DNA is TGTGCCAGCTCGCAGGGGCGCGGAGATCAGCCCCAGCATTTT. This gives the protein CASSQGRGDQPQHF.

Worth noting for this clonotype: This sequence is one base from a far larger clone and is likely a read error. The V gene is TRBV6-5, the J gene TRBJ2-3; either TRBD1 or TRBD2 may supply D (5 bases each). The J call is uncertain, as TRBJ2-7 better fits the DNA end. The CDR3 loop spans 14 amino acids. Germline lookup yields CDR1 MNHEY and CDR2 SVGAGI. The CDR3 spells CASSYWDGGYEQYF. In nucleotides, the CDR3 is TGTGCCAGCAGTTACTGGGACGGTGGGTACGAGCAGTACTTC.

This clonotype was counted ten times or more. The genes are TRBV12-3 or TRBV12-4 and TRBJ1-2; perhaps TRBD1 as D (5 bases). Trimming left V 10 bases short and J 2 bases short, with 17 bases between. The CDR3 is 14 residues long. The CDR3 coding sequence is TGTGCCATCCCATTGGGGGGGACGAACTATGGCTACACCTTC. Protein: CAIPLGGTNYGYTF.

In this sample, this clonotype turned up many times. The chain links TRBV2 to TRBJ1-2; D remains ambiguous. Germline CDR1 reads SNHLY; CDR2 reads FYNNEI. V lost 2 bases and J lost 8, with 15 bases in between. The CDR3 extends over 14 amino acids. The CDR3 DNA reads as TGTGCCAGCAGTGAATCGAGCAGGTCGGACGGCTACACCTTC. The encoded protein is CASSESSRSDGYTF.

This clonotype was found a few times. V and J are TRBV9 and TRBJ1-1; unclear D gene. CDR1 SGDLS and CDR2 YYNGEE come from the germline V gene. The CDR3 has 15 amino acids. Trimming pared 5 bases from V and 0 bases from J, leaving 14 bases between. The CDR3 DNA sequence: TGTGCCAGCAGTAAAACGGACCAAATGAACACTGAAGCTTTCTTT. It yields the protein CASSKTDQMNTEAFF.

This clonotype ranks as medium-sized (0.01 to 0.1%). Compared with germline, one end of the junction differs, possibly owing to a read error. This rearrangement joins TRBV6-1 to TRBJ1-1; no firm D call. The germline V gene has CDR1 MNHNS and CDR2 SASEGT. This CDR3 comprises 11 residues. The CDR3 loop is CTSSEALLAFF. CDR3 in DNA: TGTACCAGCAGTGAAGCCCTTCTAGCTTTCTTT.

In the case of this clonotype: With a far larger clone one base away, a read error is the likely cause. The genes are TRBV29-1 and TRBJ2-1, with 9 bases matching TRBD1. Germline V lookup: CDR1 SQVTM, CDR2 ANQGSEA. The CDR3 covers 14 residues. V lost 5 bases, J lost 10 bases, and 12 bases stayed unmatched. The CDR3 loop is CSVSDRGWSYEQFF. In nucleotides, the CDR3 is TGCAGCGTTTCGGACAGGGGATGGTCCTACGAGCAGTTCTTC.

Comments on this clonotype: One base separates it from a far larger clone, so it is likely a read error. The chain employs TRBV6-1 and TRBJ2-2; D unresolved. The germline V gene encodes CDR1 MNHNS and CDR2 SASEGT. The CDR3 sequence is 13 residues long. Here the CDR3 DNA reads TGTGCCTGCAGGTTCGGGCCCACCGGGGAGCTGTTTTTT. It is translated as CACRFGPTGELFF.

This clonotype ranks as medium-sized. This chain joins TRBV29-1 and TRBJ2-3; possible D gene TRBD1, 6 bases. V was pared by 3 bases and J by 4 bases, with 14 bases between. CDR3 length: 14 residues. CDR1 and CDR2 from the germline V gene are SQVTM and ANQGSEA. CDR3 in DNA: TGCAGCGTTGACCCCAACTCAGGGGCAGATACGCAGTATTTT. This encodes CSVDPNSGADTQYF.

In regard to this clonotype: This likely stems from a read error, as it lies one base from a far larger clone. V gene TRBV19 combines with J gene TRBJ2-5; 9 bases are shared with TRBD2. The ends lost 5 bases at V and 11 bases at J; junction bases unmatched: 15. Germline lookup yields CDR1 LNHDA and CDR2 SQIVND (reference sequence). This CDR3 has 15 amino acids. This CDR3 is CASSHTSGSYNEQYF. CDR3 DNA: TGTGCCAGTAGTCACACTAGCGGGTCGTACAATGAGCAGTACTTC.

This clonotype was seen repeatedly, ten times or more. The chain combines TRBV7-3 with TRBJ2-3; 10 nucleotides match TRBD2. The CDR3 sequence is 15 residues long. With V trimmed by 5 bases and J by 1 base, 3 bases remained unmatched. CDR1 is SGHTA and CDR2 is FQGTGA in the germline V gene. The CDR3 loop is CASSRTSGGTDTQYF. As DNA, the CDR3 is TGTGCCAGCAGCCGTACTAGCGGGGGCACAGATACGCAGTATTTT.

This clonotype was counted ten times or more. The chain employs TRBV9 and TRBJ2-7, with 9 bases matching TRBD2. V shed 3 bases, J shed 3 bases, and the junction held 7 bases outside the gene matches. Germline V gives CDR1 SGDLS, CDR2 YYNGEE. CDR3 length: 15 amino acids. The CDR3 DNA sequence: TGTGCCAGCAGCGGGGGACTAGCTAGTGGCTACGAGCAGTACTTC. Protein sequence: CASSGGLASGYEQYF.

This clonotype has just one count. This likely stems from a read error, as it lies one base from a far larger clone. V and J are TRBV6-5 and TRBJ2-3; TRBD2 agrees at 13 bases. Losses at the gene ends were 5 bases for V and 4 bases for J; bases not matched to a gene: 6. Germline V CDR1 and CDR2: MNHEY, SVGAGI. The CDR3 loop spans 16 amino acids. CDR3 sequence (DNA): TGTGCCAGCAGTCGACTAGCGGGGGGCGGGGCAGATACGCAGTATTTT. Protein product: CASSRLAGGGADTQYF.

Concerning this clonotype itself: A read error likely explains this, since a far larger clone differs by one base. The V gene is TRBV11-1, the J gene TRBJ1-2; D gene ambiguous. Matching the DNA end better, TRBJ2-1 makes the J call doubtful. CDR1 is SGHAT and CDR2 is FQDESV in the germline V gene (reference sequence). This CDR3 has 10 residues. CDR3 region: CASSSNEQFF. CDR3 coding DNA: TGTGCCAGCAGCTCCAACGAGCAGTTCTTC.

CDR3 sequence: CASSVLAGGRSYNEQFF. The DNA of the CDR3 is TGTGCCAGCAGTGTTCTAGCGGGGGGTAGGTCCTACAATGAGCAGTTCTTC. V and J are TRBV6-5 and TRBJ2-1; the match to TRBD2 covers 11 bases. Germline V lookup: CDR1 MNHEY, CDR2 SVGAGI. The CDR3 spans 17 residues. V gave up 5 bases and J gave up 1 base; unmatched junction bases: 7.

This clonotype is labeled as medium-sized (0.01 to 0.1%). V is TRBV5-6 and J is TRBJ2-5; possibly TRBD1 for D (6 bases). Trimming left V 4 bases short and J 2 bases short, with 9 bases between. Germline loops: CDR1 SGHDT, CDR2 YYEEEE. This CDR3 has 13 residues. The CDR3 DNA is TGTGCCAGCAGCCAAGGACAGCAAGAGACCCAGTACTTC. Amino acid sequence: CASSQGQQETQYF.

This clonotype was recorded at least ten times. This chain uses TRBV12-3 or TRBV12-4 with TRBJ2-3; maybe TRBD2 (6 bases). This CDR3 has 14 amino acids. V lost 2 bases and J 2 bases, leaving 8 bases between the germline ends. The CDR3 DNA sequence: TGTGCCAGCAGTTTAAGCGGGTACACAGATACGCAGTATTTT. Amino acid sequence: CASSLSGYTDTQYF.

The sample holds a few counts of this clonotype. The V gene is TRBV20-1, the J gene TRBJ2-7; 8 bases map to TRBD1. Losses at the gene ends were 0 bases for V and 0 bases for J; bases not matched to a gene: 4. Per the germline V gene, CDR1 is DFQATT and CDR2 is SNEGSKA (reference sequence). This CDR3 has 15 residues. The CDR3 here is CSARDPGGVSYEQYF. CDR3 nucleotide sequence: TGCAGTGCTAGAGATCCAGGGGGCGTCTCCTACGAGCAGTACTTC.

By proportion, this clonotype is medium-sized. This chain's CDR3 is CASSYGGRGHRKLFF. For the CDR3, the DNA is TGTGCCAGCAGTTACGGGGGAAGGGGGCACAGAAAACTGTTTTTT. The chain employs TRBV6-5 and TRBJ1-4, with 7 bases that match TRBD1. After removal of 2 bases from V and 10 bases from J, the junction contained 10 bases not matched to a gene. The length of the CDR3 is 15 residues. Germline V gene lookup returns CDR1 MNHEY and CDR2 SVGAGI.

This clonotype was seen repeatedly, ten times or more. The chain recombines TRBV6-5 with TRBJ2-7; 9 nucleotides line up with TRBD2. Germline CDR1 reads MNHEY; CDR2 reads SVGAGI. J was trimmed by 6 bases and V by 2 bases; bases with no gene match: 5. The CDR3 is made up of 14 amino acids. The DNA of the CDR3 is TGTGCCAGCAGTTACGGCGGGGGGGCATCCGAGCAGTACTTC. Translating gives CASSYGGGASEQYF.

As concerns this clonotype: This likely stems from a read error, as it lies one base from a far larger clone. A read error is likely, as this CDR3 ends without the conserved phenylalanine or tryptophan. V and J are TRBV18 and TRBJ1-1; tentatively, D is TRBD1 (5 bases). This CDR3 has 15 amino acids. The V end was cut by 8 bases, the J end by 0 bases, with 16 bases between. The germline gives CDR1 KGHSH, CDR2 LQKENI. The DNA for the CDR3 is TGTGCCAGCATCCCTGGGGGACTAATGAACACTGAAGCTTTCTAT. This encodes CASIPGGLMNTEAFY.

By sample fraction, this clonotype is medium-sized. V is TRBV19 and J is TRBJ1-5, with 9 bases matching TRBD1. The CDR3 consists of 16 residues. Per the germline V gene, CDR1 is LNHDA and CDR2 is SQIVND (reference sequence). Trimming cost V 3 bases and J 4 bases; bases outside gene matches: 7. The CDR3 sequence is CASSIYRGPGNQPQHF. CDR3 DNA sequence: TGTGCCAGTAGTATTTACAGGGGGCCGGGTAATCAGCCCCAGCATTTT.

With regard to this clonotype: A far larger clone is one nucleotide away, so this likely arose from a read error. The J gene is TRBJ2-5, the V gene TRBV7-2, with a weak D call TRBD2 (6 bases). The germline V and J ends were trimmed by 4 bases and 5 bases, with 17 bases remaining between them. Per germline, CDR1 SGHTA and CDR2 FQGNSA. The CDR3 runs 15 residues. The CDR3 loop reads CASSCQSGGVETQYF. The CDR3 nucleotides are TGTGCCAGCAGCTGCCAAAGTGGCGGGGTGGAGACCCAGTACTTC.